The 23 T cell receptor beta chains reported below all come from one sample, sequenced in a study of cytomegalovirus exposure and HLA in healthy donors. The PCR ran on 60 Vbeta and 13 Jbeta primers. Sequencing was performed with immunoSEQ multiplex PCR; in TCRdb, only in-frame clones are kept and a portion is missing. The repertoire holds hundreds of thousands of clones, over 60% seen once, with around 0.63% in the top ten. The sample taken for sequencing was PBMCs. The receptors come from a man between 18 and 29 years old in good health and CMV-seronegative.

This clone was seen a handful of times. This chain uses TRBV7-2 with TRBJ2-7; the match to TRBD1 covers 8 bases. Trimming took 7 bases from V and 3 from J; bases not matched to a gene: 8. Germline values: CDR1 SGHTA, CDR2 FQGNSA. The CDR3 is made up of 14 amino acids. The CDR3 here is CASIDRGGLYEQYF. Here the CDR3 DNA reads TGTGCCAGCATCGACAGGGGAGGACTCTACGAGCAGTACTTC. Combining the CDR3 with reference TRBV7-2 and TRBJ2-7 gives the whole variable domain GAGVSQSPSNKVTEKGKDVELRCDPISGHTALYWYRQSLGQGLEFLIYFQGNSAPDKSGLPSDRFSAERTGGSVSTLTIQRTQQEDSAVYLCASIDRGGLYEQYFGPGTRLTVT.

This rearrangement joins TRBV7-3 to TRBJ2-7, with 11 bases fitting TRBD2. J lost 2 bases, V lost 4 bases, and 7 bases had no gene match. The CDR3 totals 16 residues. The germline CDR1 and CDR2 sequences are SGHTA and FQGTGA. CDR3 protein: CASSSISGRGPYEQYF. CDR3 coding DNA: TGTGCCAGCAGCTCTATTAGCGGGAGGGGGCCCTACGAGCAGTACTTC.

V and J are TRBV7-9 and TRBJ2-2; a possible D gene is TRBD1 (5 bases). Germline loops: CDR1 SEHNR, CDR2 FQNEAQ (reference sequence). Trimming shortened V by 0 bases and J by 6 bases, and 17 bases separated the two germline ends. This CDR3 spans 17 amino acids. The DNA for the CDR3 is TGTGCCAGCAGCTTAGCGGCAGTACCGACAGTTTCCGGGGAGCTGTTTTTT. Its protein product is CASSLAAVPTVSGELFF.

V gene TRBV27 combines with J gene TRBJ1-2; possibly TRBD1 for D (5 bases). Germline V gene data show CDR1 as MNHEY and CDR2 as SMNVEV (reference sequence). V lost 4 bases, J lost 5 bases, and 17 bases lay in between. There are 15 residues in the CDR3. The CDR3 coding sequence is TGTGCCAGCAGTTCGCCCTCCGGGGGTGGGTATGGCTACACCTTC. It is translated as CASSSPSGGGYGYTF.

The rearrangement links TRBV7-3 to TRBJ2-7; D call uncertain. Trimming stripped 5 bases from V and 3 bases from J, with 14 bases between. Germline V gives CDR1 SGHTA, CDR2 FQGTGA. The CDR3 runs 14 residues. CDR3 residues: CASSPLRSYYEQYF. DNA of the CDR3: TGTGCCAGCAGCCCACTCAGGTCCTACTACGAGCAGTACTTC.

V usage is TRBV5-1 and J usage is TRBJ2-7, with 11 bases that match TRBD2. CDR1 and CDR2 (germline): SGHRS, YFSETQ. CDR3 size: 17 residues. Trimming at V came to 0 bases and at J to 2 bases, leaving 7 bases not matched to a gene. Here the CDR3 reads CASSLGQGTSGTYEQYF. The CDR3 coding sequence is TGCGCCAGCAGCTTGGGGCAGGGGACTAGCGGTACCTACGAGCAGTACTTC.

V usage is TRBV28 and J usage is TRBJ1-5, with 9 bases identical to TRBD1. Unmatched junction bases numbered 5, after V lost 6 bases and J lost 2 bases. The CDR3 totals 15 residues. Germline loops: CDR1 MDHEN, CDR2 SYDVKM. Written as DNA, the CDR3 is TGTGCCAGCAGCTTGGACAGGGGAGGCAATCAGCCCCAGCATTTT. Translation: CASSLDRGGNQPQHF.

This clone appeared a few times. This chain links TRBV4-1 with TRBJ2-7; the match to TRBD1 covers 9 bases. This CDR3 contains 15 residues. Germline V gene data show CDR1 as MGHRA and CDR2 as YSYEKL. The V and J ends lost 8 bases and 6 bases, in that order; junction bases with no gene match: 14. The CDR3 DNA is TGCGCCAGCTCCCTATGGGACAGGGAAGCCTCCGAGCAGTACTTC. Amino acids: CASSLWDREASEQYF.

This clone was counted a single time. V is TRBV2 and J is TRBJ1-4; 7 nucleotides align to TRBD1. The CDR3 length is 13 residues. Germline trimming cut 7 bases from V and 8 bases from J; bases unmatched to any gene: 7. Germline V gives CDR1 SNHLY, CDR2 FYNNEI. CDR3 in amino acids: CASNGQDREKLFF. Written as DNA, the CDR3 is TGTGCCAGCAATGGACAGGATCGGGAAAAACTGTTTTTT.

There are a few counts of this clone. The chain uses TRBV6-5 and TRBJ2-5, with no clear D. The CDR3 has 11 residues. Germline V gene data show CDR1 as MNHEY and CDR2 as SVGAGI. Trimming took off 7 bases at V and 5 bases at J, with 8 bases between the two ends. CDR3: CASTSRETQYF. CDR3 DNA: TGTGCCAGCACCTCCCGGGAGACCCAGTACTTC.

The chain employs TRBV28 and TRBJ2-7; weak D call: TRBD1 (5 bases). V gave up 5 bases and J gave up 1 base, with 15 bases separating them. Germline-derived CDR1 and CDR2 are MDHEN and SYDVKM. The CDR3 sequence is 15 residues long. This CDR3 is CASSRPGPGSYEQYF. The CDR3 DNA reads TGTGCCAGCAGTAGGCCCGGGCCAGGGTCCTACGAGCAGTACTTC.

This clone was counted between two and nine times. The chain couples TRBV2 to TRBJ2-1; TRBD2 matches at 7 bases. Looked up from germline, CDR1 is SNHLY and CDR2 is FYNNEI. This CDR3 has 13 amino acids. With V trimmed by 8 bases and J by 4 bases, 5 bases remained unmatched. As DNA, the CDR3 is TGTGCCAGCGGGACTACTGTTTACAATGAGCAGTTCTTC. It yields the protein CASGTTVYNEQFF.

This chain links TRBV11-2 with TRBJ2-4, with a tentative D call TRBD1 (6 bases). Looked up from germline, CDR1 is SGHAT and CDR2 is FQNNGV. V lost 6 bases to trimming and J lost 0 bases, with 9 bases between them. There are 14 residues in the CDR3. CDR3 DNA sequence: TGTGCCAGCAGTGGACAGCTAGCCAAAAACATTCAGTACTTC. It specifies CASSGQLAKNIQYF.

The CDR3, as DNA: TGTGCCAGCAGCGACGGGACAGGCTTTATTTACGAGCAGTACTTC. Its protein is CASSDGTGFIYEQYF. This chain connects TRBV11-2 to TRBJ2-7; TRBD1 matches at 8 bases. This CDR3 is 15 amino acids long. The germline CDR1 and CDR2 sequences are SGHAT and FQNNGV. With V trimmed by 5 bases and J by 4 bases, 10 bases remained unmatched.

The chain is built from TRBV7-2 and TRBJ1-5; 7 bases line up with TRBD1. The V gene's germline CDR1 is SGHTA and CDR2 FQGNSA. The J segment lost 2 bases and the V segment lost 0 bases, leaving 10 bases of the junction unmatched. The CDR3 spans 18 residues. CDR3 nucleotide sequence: TGTGCCAGCAGCTTAGCGCTAGGGGGCCGAGGGCGCAATCAGCCCCAGCATTTT. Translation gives CASSLALGGRGRNQPQHF.

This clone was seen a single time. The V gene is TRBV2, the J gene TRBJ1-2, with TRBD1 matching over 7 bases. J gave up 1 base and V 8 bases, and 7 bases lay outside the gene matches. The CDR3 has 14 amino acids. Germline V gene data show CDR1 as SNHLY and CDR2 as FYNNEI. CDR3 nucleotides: TGTGCCAGCGGAGCAGGGGGTATTAACTATGGCTACACCTTC. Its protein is CASGAGGINYGYTF.

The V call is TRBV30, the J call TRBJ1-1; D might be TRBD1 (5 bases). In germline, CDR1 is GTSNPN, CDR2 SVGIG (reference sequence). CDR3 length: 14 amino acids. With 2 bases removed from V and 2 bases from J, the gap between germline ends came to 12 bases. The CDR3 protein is CAWSLRGFNTEAFF. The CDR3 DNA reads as TGTGCCTGGAGTTTGCGGGGGTTCAACACTGAAGCTTTCTTT.

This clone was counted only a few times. CDR3 protein: CASSPQGGFYNEQFF. CDR3 sequence (DNA): TGTGCCAGCAGCCCACAGGGTGGGTTCTACAATGAGCAGTTCTTC. The chain is built from TRBV9 and TRBJ2-1; D is perhaps TRBD1 (6 bases). Trimming removed 4 bases at V and 3 bases at J, with 14 bases between. The length of the CDR3 is 15 residues. Germline V gene data show CDR1 as SGDLS and CDR2 as YYNGEE.

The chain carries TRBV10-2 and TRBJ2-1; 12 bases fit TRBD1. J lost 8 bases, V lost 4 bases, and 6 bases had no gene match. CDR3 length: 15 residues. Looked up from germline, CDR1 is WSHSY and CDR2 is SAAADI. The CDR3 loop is CASSVTGQGAHEQFF. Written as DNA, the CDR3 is TGCGCCAGCAGTGTAACGGGACAGGGGGCTCATGAGCAGTTCTTC.

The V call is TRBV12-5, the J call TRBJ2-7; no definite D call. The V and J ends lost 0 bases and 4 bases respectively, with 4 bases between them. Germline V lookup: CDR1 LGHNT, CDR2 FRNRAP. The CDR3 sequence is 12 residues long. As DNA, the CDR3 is TGTGCTAGTGGTTTGGTCAGTTACGAGCAGTACTTC. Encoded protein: CASGLVSYEQYF.

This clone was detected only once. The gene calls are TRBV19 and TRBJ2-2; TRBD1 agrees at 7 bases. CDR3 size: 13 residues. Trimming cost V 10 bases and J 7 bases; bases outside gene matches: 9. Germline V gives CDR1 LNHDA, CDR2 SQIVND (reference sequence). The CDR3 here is CATSTGYGGELFF. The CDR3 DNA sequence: TGTGCCACATCGACAGGGTATGGCGGGGAGCTGTTTTTT.

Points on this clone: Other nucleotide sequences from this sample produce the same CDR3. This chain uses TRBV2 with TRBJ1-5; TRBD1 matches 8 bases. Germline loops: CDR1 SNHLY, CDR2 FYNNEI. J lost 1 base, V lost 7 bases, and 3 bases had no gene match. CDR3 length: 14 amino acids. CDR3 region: CASTDRGSNQPQHF. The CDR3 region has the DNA TGTGCCAGCACCGACAGGGGAAGCAATCAGCCCCAGCATTTT. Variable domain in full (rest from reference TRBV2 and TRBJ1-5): EPEVTQTPSHQVTQMGQEVILRCVPISNHLYFYWYRQILGQKVEFLVSFYNNEISEKSEIFDDQFSVERPDGSNFTLKIRSTKLEDSAMYFCASTDRGSNQPQHFGDGTRLSIL.

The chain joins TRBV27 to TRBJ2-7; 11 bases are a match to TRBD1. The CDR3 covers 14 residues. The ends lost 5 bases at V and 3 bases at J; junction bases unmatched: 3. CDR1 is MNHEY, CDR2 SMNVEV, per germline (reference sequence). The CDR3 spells CASSPGTGGYEQYF. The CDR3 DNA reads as TGTGCCAGCAGTCCAGGGACAGGGGGCTACGAGCAGTACTTC.